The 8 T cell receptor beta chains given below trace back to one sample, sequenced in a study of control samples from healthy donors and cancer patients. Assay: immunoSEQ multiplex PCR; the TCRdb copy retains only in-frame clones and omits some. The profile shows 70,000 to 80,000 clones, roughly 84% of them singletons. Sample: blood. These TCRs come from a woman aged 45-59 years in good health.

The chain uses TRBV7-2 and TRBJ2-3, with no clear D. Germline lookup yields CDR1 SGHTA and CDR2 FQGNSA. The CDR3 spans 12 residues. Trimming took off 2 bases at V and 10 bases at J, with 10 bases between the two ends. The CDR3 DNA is TGTGCCAGCAGCTTAACCACGGGCGCGCAGTATTTT. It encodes CASSLTTGAQYF.

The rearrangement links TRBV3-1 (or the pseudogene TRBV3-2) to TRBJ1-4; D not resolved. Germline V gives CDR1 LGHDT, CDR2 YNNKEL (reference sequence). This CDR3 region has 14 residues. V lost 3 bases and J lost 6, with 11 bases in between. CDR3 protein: CASSQGQEDEKLFF. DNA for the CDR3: TGTGCCAGCAGCCAGGGCCAGGAAGATGAAAAACTGTTTTTT.

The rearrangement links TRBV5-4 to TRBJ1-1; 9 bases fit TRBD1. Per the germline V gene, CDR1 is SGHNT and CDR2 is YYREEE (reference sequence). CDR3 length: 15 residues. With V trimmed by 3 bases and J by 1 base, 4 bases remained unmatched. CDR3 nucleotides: TGTGCCAGCAGCTGGGGGGACAGGGAGAACACTGAAGCTTTCTTT. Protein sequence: CASSWGDRENTEAFF.

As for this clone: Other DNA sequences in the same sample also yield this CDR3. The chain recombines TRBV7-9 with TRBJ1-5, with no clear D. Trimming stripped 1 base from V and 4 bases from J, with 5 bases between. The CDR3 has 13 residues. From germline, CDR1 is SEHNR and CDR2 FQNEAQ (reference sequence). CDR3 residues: CASSLGQNQPQHF. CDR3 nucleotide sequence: TGTGCCAGCAGCTTAGGGCAGAATCAGCCCCAGCATTTT.

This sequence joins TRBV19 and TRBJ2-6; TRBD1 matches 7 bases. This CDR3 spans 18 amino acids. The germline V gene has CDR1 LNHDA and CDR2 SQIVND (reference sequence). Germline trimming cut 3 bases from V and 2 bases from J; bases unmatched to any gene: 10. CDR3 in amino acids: CASSMEGGHRPGANVLTF. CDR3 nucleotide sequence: TGTGCCAGTAGTATGGAAGGGGGCCACCGGCCTGGGGCCAACGTCCTGACTTTC.

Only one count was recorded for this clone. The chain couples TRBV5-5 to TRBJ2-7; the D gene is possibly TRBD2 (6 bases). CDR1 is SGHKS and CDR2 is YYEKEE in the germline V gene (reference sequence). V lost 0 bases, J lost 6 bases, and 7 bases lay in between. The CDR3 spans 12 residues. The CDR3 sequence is CASSLVLAEQYF. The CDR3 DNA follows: TGTGCCAGCAGCTTGGTACTAGCCGAGCAGTACTTC.

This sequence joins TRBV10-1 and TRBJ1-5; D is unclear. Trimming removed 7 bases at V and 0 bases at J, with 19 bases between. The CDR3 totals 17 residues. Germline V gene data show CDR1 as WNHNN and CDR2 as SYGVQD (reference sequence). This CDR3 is CASIKGGYGYSNQPQHF. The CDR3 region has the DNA TGCGCCAGCATTAAGGGTGGGTATGGATATAGCAATCAGCCCCAGCATTTT.

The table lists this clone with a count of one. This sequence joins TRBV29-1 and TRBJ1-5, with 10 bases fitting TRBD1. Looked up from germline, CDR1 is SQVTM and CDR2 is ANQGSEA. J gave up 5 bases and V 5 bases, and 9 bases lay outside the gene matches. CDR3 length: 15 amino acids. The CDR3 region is CSVTLGTGAYQPQHF. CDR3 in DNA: TGCAGCGTTACCTTGGGGACAGGGGCTTATCAGCCCCAGCATTTT.